These 23 T cell receptor beta chains were sequenced from one sample in a study of CD8 T cells in ankylosing spondylitis. A single record per CDR3 protein comes from TCRdb applying MiXCR to the 5' RACE reads. The sample carries 200,000 or so distinct CDR3 sequences, more than 25% recorded once. Material: blood, either unsorted or a sorted T cell fraction (not recorded which). These receptors all stem from a male donor with ankylosing spondylitis or in good health (not recorded which).

This clonotype came up many times. The genes are TRBV7-2 and TRBJ1-2; D may be TRBD1 (5 bases). Looked up from germline, CDR1 is SGHTA and CDR2 is FQGNSA. This CDR3 contains 14 residues. V was clipped by 1 base and J by 8 bases, with 14 bases between them. The CDR3 region is CASSLDIGVGGYTF. CDR3 in DNA: TGTGCCAGCAGCTTAGACATAGGGGTGGGCGGCTACACCTTC.

This clonotype showed up just a few times. The chain uses TRBV20-1 and TRBJ2-3, with TRBD2 matching over 9 bases. V dropped 6 bases and J dropped 4; count of bases not matched to a gene: 8. The CDR3 extends over 14 amino acids. From germline, CDR1 is DFQATT and CDR2 SNEGSKA (reference sequence). The CDR3, as DNA: TGCAGTGCCCTACTAGCGGGTCGGGCAGATACGCAGTATTTT. It yields the protein CSALLAGRADTQYF.

The sample holds many counts of this clonotype. This chain links TRBV20-1 with TRBJ1-5; 11 bases match TRBD1. This CDR3 region has 16 residues. Germline V gene sequence: CDR1 DFQATT, CDR2 SNEGSKA (reference sequence). Trimming took 0 bases from V and 4 from J; bases not matched to a gene: 5. CDR3 DNA sequence: TGCAGTGCTAGAGATGTCGGGACAGGGGGGAATCAGCCCCAGCATTTT. This codes for CSARDVGTGGNQPQHF.

The rearrangement joins TRBV20-1 to TRBJ2-1; D not certain. V lost 4 bases to trimming and J lost 6 bases, with 4 bases between them. The germline CDR1 and CDR2 sequences are DFQATT and SNEGSKA (reference sequence). The CDR3 consists of 10 residues. CDR3 sequence reads: CSANSNEQFF. For the CDR3, the DNA is TGCAGTGCTAACAGCAATGAGCAGTTCTTC.

This sequence joins TRBV9 and TRBJ2-7; TRBD2 might be the D (6 bases). There are 13 residues in the CDR3. Per germline, CDR1 SGDLS and CDR2 YYNGEE. With 7 bases removed from V and 1 base from J, the gap between germline ends came to 12 bases. In nucleotides, the CDR3 is TGTGCCAGCGCGGCCGGGAGTTCCTACGAGCAGTACTTC. Its protein is CASAAGSSYEQYF.

This clonotype was detected only a few times. This chain links TRBV20-1 with TRBJ2-1; 8 bases match TRBD2. In germline, CDR1 is DFQATT, CDR2 SNEGSKA (reference sequence). Trimming removed 1 base from V and 5 bases from J; junction bases left unmatched: 7. CDR3 length: 15 amino acids. The DNA for the CDR3 is TGCAGTGCTAGAGGACTAGCGACAAATAACAATGAGCAGTTCTTC. This codes for CSARGLATNNNEQFF.

The table lists this clonotype with many counts. The gene calls are TRBV6-1 and TRBJ2-2; D is possibly TRBD2 (7 bases). V was pared by 4 bases and J by 4 bases, with 13 bases between. The CDR3 totals 15 residues. Germline V gene sequence: CDR1 MNHNS, CDR2 SASEGT. The CDR3 nucleotides read TGTGCCAGCAGTGGCCGGCGGGGGCGCACCGGGGAGCTGTTTTTT. This codes for CASSGRRGRTGELFF.

This chain links TRBV29-1 with TRBJ2-7, with D tentatively TRBD1 (6 bases). CDR1 and CDR2 from the germline V gene are SQVTM and ANQGSEA. The CDR3 extends over 13 amino acids. V lost 4 bases and J lost 6, with 16 bases in between. As DNA, the CDR3 is TGCAGCGTTGCGGCCAGGGGCGGTTCCGAGCAGTACTTC. It yields the protein CSVAARGGSEQYF.

The V gene is TRBV12-3 or TRBV12-4, the J gene TRBJ2-1; TRBD2 matches at 14 bases. CDR3 length equals 15 residues. J gave up 7 bases and V 6 bases, and 5 bases lay outside the gene matches. DNA of the CDR3: TGTGCCAGCAGACTCGGGACTAGCGGGAGTAATGAGCAGTTCTTC. It specifies CASRLGTSGSNEQFF.

With respect to this clonotype: This may be a read error, as it is one base from a much larger clone. This rearrangement joins TRBV5-1 to TRBJ2-3; D possibly corresponds to TRBD1 (6 bases). The assigned J gene may be wrong: the sequence end matches TRBJ1-5 better. The germline CDR1 and CDR2 sequences are SGHRS and YFSETQ. The CDR3 spans 17 residues. CDR3 coding DNA: TGCGCCAGCAAACTTAGGATTCTAGGACAGAGCACAGATACGCAGCATTTT. It translates to CASKLRILGQSTDTQHF.

There are many counts of this clonotype. This chain uses TRBV9 with TRBJ1-6; D perhaps matches TRBD1 (6 bases). The germline V and J ends were trimmed by 0 bases and 3 bases, with 10 bases remaining between them. Germline CDR1 SGDLS, CDR2 YYNGEE. This CDR3 spans 16 amino acids. CDR3 nucleotides: TGTGCCAGCAGCGTAGATAAGGGGGACTATAATTCACCCCTCCACTTT. This encodes CASSVDKGDYNSPLHF.

The V and J genes are TRBV3-1 and TRBJ1-3; D is unclear. This CDR3 is built from 15 residues. Trimming took 4 bases from V and 0 from J, leaving 10 bases between them. From germline, CDR1 is LGHDT and CDR2 YNNKEL (reference sequence). This CDR3 reads CASSPLGLSGNTIYF. DNA of the CDR3: TGTGCCAGCAGCCCATTAGGGCTCTCTGGAAACACCATATATTTT.

This clonotype came up a few times. This chain connects TRBV5-5 to TRBJ2-3, with TRBD1 identical over 7 bases. CDR3 length equals 14 residues. The V gene's germline CDR1 is SGHKS and CDR2 YYEKEE (reference sequence). After removal of 6 bases from V and 4 bases from J, the junction contained 8 bases not matched to a gene. CDR3 amino acids: CASKTGPSADTQYF. CDR3 bases: TGTGCCAGCAAGACAGGGCCGTCAGCAGATACGCAGTATTTT.

The V and J genes are TRBV29-1 and TRBJ1-2; 7 bases are shared with TRBD1. The CDR3 has 13 amino acids. The trim removed 3 bases at V and 1 base at J, leaving 2 bases unmatched. The germline V gene encodes CDR1 SQVTM and CDR2 ANQGSEA. The CDR3 spells CSVEDRLNYGYTF. In nucleotides, the CDR3 is TGCAGCGTTGAGGACAGGCTTAACTATGGCTACACCTTC. Full variable domain (outside the CDR3, taken from reference TRBV29-1 and TRBJ1-2): SAVISQKPSRDICQRGTSLTIQCQVDSQVTMMFWYRQQPGQSLTLIATANQGSEATYESGFVIDKFPISRPNLTFSTLTVSNMSPEDSSIYLCSVEDRLNYGYTFGSGTRLTVV.

There are many counts of this clonotype. The V call is TRBV20-1, the J call TRBJ2-7, with TRBD1 as a possible D gene (6 bases). Germline CDR1 and CDR2: DFQATT and SNEGSKA (reference sequence). This CDR3 is 12 amino acids long. V was pared by 6 bases and J by 0 bases, with 9 bases between. The CDR3: CSAHRASYEQYF. The CDR3 DNA reads as TGCAGTGCGCACAGGGCCTCCTACGAGCAGTACTTC.

This clonotype was counted at least ten times. The rearrangement links TRBV28 to TRBJ2-3; 8 bases line up with TRBD2. Germline lookup yields CDR1 MDHEN and CDR2 SYDVKM. The V and J ends lost 7 bases and 6 bases, in that order; junction bases with no gene match: 15. There are 16 residues in the CDR3. The CDR3 nucleotides read TGTGCCAGCAACCTGAGGGGCGCGGGAGGTACGGATACGCAGTATTTT. Amino acids: CASNLRGAGGTDTQYF.

This chain joins TRBV6-1 and TRBJ1-2; D is perhaps TRBD1 (5 bases). Germline loops: CDR1 MNHNS, CDR2 SASEGT. Trimming removed 2 bases at V and 4 bases at J, with 11 bases between. The CDR3 extends over 14 amino acids. CDR3 bases: TGTGCCAGCAGTGAACGGCGGGGCACCTATGGCTACACCTTC. It codes for CASSERRGTYGYTF.

This clonotype was recorded at least ten times. This chain uses TRBV7-3 with TRBJ1-6; the D is unclear. V lost 3 bases and J lost 9, with 12 bases in between. The CDR3 is 14 residues long. CDR1 SGHTA and CDR2 FQGTGA come from the germline V gene. CDR3 in DNA: TGTGCCAGCAGCTTTAAACCGGGGAGTTCACCCCTCCACTTT. Protein product: CASSFKPGSSPLHF.

CDR3 loop: CASSSPSGRATQYF. The CDR3 DNA reads TGTGCCAGCAGCTCACCTAGCGGGAGAGCTACGCAGTATTTT. V usage is TRBV9 and J usage is TRBJ2-3; 10 bases map to TRBD2. Germline-derived CDR1 and CDR2 are SGDLS and YYNGEE. V lost 4 bases to trimming and J lost 8 bases; unmatched junction nucleotides: 7. This CDR3 spans 14 amino acids.

This clonotype was recorded a few times. J is TRBJ2-1 and V is TRBV12-3 or TRBV12-4, with TRBD2 matching over 14 bases. The CDR3 covers 14 residues. V lost 5 bases to trimming and J lost 15 bases; unmatched junction nucleotides: 9. This CDR3 reads CASSPGLAGGPPFF. DNA for the CDR3: TGTGCCAGCAGTCCCGGACTAGCGGGAGGCCCCCCGTTCTTC.

V gene TRBV12-3 or TRBV12-4 combines with J gene TRBJ2-5; D is undetermined. Trimming left V 5 bases short and J 3 bases short, with 16 bases between. The CDR3 is made up of 15 amino acids. The CDR3 loop is CASSPGWRSEETQYF. The CDR3 region has the DNA TGTGCCAGCAGTCCAGGATGGCGGAGTGAAGAGACCCAGTACTTC.

This clonotype was detected ten times or more. The chain uses TRBV27 and TRBJ2-1, with D uncertain. This CDR3 is 11 amino acids long. V shed 6 bases and J shed 5 bases, with 5 bases lying between them. Per the germline V gene, CDR1 is MNHEY and CDR2 is SMNVEV (reference sequence). CDR3 nucleotides: TGTGCCAGCAGCCGCAACAATGAGCAGTTCTTC. Amino acid sequence: CASSRNNEQFF.

V gene TRBV5-5 combines with J gene TRBJ2-5, with 8 bases fitting TRBD1. The trim removed 1 base at V and 4 bases at J, leaving 0 bases unmatched. Germline V CDR1 and CDR2: SGHKS, YYEKEE (reference sequence). The CDR3 is 13 residues long. CDR3 loop: CASSLQGAETQYF. The CDR3 DNA follows: TGTGCCAGCAGCTTGCAGGGGGCAGAGACCCAGTACTTC.